The rows below give T cell receptor beta chains drawn from one sample of a study of Graves' ophthalmopathy and Graves' hyperthyroidism. TCRdb used MiXCR to reprocess the multiplex PCR reads, holding one entry per CDR3 protein. The data hold 600,000 to 950,000 distinct CDR3 sequences, with about 44% observed a single time. The sample was peripheral blood. Every receptor here comes from an adult man with Graves' ophthalmopathy. CDR3s include the opening cysteine and the closing phenylalanine or tryptophan. The D gene is left open where the match is weak. Not every row has a clone size; where given, it reads once, few, many or a size class.

TRBJ2-7 - - TRBV10-3 TGTGCCAGCGGACGAAGGAACCCTAGCTATTGGCTGAACGAGCAGTACTTC CASGRRNPSYWLNEQYF
TRBJ2-7 few TRBD1 TRBV27 TGTGCCAGCACCAGCGGACAGGGCGCGCTATACGAGCAGTACTTC CASTSGQGALYEQYF
TRBJ2-7 - - TRBV7-9 TGTGCCAGCAGCTTAGTCCGCGCGGGATCCCTCTTTGAGCAGTACTTC CASSLVRAGSLFEQYF
TRBJ2-5 - - TRBV20-1 TGCAGTGCTATTCAACCGGGACTGCGACCGGAGACCCAGTACTTC CSAIQPGLRPETQYF
TRBJ2-7 - TRBD2 TRBV7-9 TGTGCCAGCAGCTTAACTAGCGGCTCCTGCGAGCAGTACTTC CASSLTSGSCEQYF
TRBJ1-6 many - TRBV25-1 TGTGCCAGCAGTGCGGGGTTTAGTTCACCCCTCCACTTT CASSAGFSSPLHF
TRBJ1-1 - TRBD1 TRBV29-1 TGCAGCGCTAGACAGGGTTTAAGAACTGAAGCTTTCTTT CSARQGLRTEAFF
TRBJ1-4 many - TRBV6-6 TGTGCCAGCAGTCAAGGGGGAGAAAAACTGTTTTTT CASSQGGEKLFF
TRBJ2-5 few - TRBV12-3/TRBV12-4 TGTGCCAGCAGCCAAGGGGCTAGCTTCCAAGAGACCCAGTACTTC CASSQGASFQETQYF
TRBJ1-4 - TRBD1 TRBV7-9 TGTGCCAGCAGCTTAACGGGGACAGGGGGCGATGAAAAACTGTTTTTT CASSLTGTGGDEKLFF
TRBJ1-2 once - TRBV29-1 TGCAGCGTGGACGACACTGGCTACACCTTC CSVDDTGYTF
TRBJ1-5 - - TRBV19 TGTGCCAGTAGATTCGGAATTAGCAATCAGCCCCAGCATTTT CASRFGISNQPQHF
TRBJ2-7 few TRBD1 TRBV28 TGTGCCAGCAGCCCCGGGGACAGGGCGACCTACGAGCAGTACTTC CASSPGDRATYEQYF
TRBJ1-5 - - TRBV24-1 TGTGCCAGCAGTTTATCCAGGGAAGGGCAGCCCCAGCATTTT CASSLSREGQPQHF
TRBJ2-2 once TRBD1 TRBV2 TGTGCCAGCAGCACATCCGGGACAGCAAACACCGGGGAGCTGTTTTTT CASSTSGTANTGELFF
TRBJ2-7 - TRBD2 TRBV19 TGTGCCAGTAGTACCTTCAGTCTAGCGGGATCCTACGAGCAGTACTTC CASSTFSLAGSYEQYF
TRBJ1-2 many - TRBV15 TGTGCCACCAGCAACAGGGTTTTAAACTATGGCTACACCTTC CATSNRVLNYGYTF
TRBJ1-4 few TRBD1 TRBV19 TGTGCCAGTAGTTCCTCACAGGGGGCAACTAATGAAAAACTGTTTTTT CASSSSQGATNEKLFF
TRBJ2-1 - - TRBV15 TGTGCCACCAGCAGATACCAGTCCTACAATGAGCAGTTCTTC CATSRYQSYNEQFF
TRBJ1-5 once - TRBV9 TGTGCCAGCAGCGTAGGGGGGGAAAATCAGCCCCAGCATTTT CASSVGGENQPQHF
TRBJ2-2 few TRBD2 TRBV29-1 TGCAGCGTTCTAGCGGGAGGAGCCGGGGAGCTGTTTTTT CSVLAGGAGELFF
TRBJ2-7 once - TRBV10-3 TGTGCCATCAGTAAAACGGGGGAGCAGTACTTC CAISKTGEQYF
TRBJ2-7 many TRBD2 TRBV10-3 TGTGCCATCAGAAAGACTAGCGAGGCCTACGAGCAGTACTTC CAIRKTSEAYEQYF
TRBJ1-1 few - TRBV7-3 TGTGCCGGCAGCTTCTCCCGGGACACTGAAGCTTTCTTT CAGSFSRDTEAFF
TRBJ1-1 - - TRBV10-3 TGTGCCATCAGGCCAACCGGTCCGAACACTGAAGCTTTCTTT CAIRPTGPNTEAFF
TRBJ1-2 - - TRBV7-8 TGTGCCAGCAGCCCGGGTACGGCAGGGGTCTCTAACTATGGCTACACCTTC CASSPGTAGVSNYGYTF
TRBJ2-3 - TRBD1 TRBV2 TGTGCCAGCAGTACCCGGGACAGTACGCAGTATTTT CASSTRDSTQYF
TRBJ2-7 - TRBD2 TRBV2 TGTGCCAGCAGTGTTAGCGGGCACCAGCAGTACTTC CASSVSGHQQYF
TRBJ1-1 few TRBD1 TRBV12-3/TRBV12-4 TGTGCCAGCAGCCAACCCCCAGGGGGCGCGAAACGTACTGAAGCTTTCTTT CASSQPPGGAKRTEAFF
TRBJ1-4 few - TRBV7-9 TGTGCCAGCAGCTTACCTCTTAATGAAAAACTGTTTTTT CASSLPLNEKLFF
TRBJ1-2 few - TRBV5-4 TGTGCCAGCAGCTTGGGGGCGCCGGGTCGCAGGTCGGATGGCTACACCTTC CASSLGAPGRRSDGYTF
TRBJ1-1 - - TRBV25-1 TGTGCCAGCAGTGCTAGTTCCGGAAGGGGGGACACTGAAGCTTTCTTT CASSASSGRGDTEAFF
TRBJ2-5 many - TRBV2 TGTGCCAGCAGGATCCAAGAGACCCAGTACTTC CASRIQETQYF
TRBJ2-7 many TRBD2 TRBV10-3 TGTGCCATCAGCGAACTAGCGGGGGGCACCTACGAGCAGTACTTC CAISELAGGTYEQYF
TRBJ2-6 - - TRBV9 TGTGCCAGCTCACCGGGAATCTCTGGGGCCAACGTCCTGACTTTC CASSPGISGANVLTF
TRBJ1-2 - - TRBV20-1 TGCAGTGCTAAGCCCCCGAATTACTTGGGCTACACCTTC CSAKPPNYLGYTF
TRBJ2-5 many - TRBV10-2 TGCGCCAGCAGAGACAGAAGGCAAGAGACCCAGTACTTC CASRDRRQETQYF
TRBJ1-6 many TRBD1 TRBV29-1 TGCAGCGTGTCGGGACAGGGTAATTCACCCCTCCACTTT CSVSGQGNSPLHF
TRBJ1-4 few - TRBV5-5 TGTGCCAGCAGCTTAGGGTCAGGGGATGAAAAACTGTTTTTT CASSLGSGDEKLFF
TRBJ2-7 - TRBD2 TRBV2 TGTGCCAGCAGTCGGGAGGGTTACGAGCAGTACTTC CASSREGYEQYF
TRBJ2-5 - - TRBV5-1 TGCGCCAGCAGCTTGGCCGTCGGCAGGGCCAATCAAGAGACCCAGTACTTC CASSLAVGRANQETQYF
TRBJ1-2 few - TRBV20-1 TGCAGTACGGAAAGGGAGAACTATGGCTACACCTTC CSTERENYGYTF
TRBJ2-2 - TRBD2 TRBV25-1 TGTGCCAGCGAAAAGAGCGGGAGAATAACCGGGGAGCTGTTTTTT CASEKSGRITGELFF
TRBJ1-2 many - TRBV12-3/TRBV12-4 TGTGCCAGCAGACCGACAGTCGGGGGCTACTATGGCTACACCTTC CASRPTVGGYYGYTF
TRBJ1-2 many TRBD1 TRBV2 TGTGCCAGCCTCCGATCAGGGGGAGGTAGCTATGGCTACACCTTC CASLRSGGGSYGYTF
TRBJ2-7 - TRBD1 TRBV10-3 TGTGCCATCAGTCTGACAGGGCCCTACGAGCAGTACTTC CAISLTGPYEQYF